This TCR beta chain was documented in a study of shared clonotypes between healthy human individuals. Whole-study findings and limits: Lower generation probabilities were found for non-shared clonotypes than for those shared by all four donors. The study drew on few donors, limiting represented genetic and exposure-history diversity.

The CDR3 loop spans 13 amino acids. Germline V gene sequence: CDR1 LGHNA, CDR2 YNFKEQ. Trimming pared 0 bases from V and 6 bases from J, leaving 7 bases between. It was into CD45RA+ naive and CD45RA-negative memory subsets that the CD4+ cells were split. Libraries were prepared by immunoSEQ multiplex PCR; TCRdb keeps only in-frame clonotypes and omits some of them. The sample shows over a million clones, roughly 96% of them seen only once. On this clone itself: Its cognate antigen is unknown.

This chain links TRBV4-2 with TRBJ2-3, with unresolved D. Sequenced sample: naive CD4+ T cells sorted from blood. The subset is: CD45RA+ positively selected. The source is a man aged 30 to 39 in good health. CDR3 nucleotide sequence: TGTGCCAGCAGCCAAGATCTCCCGGATACGCAGTATTTT. This gives the protein CASSQDLPDTQYF.